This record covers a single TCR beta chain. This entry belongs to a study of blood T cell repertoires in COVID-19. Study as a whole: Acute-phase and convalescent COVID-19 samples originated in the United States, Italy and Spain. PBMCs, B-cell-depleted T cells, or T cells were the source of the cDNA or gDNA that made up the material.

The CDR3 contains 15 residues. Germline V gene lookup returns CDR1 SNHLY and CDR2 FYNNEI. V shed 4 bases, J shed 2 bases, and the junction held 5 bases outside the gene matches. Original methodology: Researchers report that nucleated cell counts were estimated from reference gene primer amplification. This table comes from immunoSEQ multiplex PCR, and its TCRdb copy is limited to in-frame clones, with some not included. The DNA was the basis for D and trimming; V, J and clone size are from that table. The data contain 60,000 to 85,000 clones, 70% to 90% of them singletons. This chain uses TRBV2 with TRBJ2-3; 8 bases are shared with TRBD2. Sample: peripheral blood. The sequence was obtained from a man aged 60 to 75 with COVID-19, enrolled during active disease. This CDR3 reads CASSGTSRFTDTQYF. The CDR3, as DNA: TGTGCCAGCAGTGGGACTAGCAGATTCACAGATACGCAGTATTTT.